The clone carrying this T cell receptor beta chain showed up many times. The antigen remains unidentified. This sample was included in a study of CD8 T cells in ankylosing spondylitis. Study outcomes and limitations: Clones linked to disease were reported to show significant enrichment in matched ankylosing spondylitis synovial fluid. The authors found the disease-linked clones to be CD8+ and relatively rare in peripheral blood. A TCR beta motif made of about 8 highly homologous variants seemed typical of ankylosing spondylitis blood.

TCRdb re-called the 5' RACE reads with MiXCR, one entry per CDR3 protein. The sample consists of 240,000 or so distinct CDR3 sequences, around 10% of them appearing once. Sequenced material: blood, either unsorted or a sorted T cell fraction (not recorded which). The receptor comes from a male donor with ankylosing spondylitis or in good health (not recorded which).

This CDR3 reads CASSVGTGELFF. CDR3 coding DNA: TGTGCCAGCAGTGTAGGGACCGGGGAGCTGTTTTTT. The V gene is TRBV28, the J gene TRBJ2-2; no clear D gene. CDR3 length equals 12 residues. V dropped 5 bases and J dropped 5 bases, with 6 bases sitting between them. Germline V lookup: CDR1 MDHEN, CDR2 SYDVKM.